The TCR beta chain under discussion was sequenced for a study of T cells in Graves' hyperthyroidism and ophthalmopathy. This clonotype was detected many times. The target antigen is unknown. TCR beta CDR3 region amplification was performed from RNA transcripts. During a first-round RT-PCR of the TCR CDR3, the HTBI primer set was used. Each CDR3 protein gets one entry after TCRdb re-called the multiplex PCR reads with MiXCR. The table has about 560,000 distinct CDR3 sequences, approximately 15% seen once. The hyperthyroidism patients had all been newly diagnosed, and their disease duration was under 2 months. Their ages ranged from 18 to 65 years. Each diagnosis was grounded in clinical symptoms, serum thyroxine and TRAb, thyroid ultrasound, and orbital computed tomography. Study conclusions and caveats: A model built on 13 V-J features separated ophthalmopathy from stable hyperthyroidism.

V was cut by 4 bases and J by 4 bases, with 13 bases left in between. This CDR3 has 13 residues. Germline-derived CDR1 and CDR2 are GTSNPN and SVGIG (reference sequence). The sample consisted of blood. The chain has TRBV30 and TRBJ1-1; D ambiguous. This clonotype was obtained from a woman under 30 with Graves' hyperthyroidism. The CDR3 DNA is TGTGCCTGGATTCCTACACGAATCACTGAAGCTTTCTTT. This codes for CAWIPTRITEAFF.